The 15 T cell receptor beta chains below all came from one sample that was sequenced in a study of CD8+ T cells in alopecia areata (dated by TCRdb to 2017 to 2018). The library was built by means of the immunoSEQ multiplex PCR assay. For TCR sequencing, RNA was extracted from every sample and reverse transcribed into cDNA to serve as template. What TCRdb holds here is the immuneACCESS table cut down to in-frame rearrangements. Part of the clones is not present; checked against another copy, under half of the missing clones reflect an unresolved V gene, and the others are unexplained. This sample comprises a few hundred thousand clones, under 75% of them detected only once. Jointly, the top ten make up about 1.6% of the sample. This specimen's time point label, per the study, means: less than five weeks on oral tofacitinib. What the treatment or condition label conveys for this sample: oral pan-JAK inhibitor, 5-10 mg twice daily.

Source: CD4+ T cells sorted from blood, taken at week 4, from a patient treated with tofacitinib. The receptors here all came from a human donor with alopecia areata.

J is TRBJ2-3 and V is TRBV29-1; 7 bases line up with TRBD1. The CDR3 sequence is 14 residues long. CDR1 and CDR2 (germline): SQVTM, ANQGSEA. Losses at the gene ends were 6 bases for V and 2 bases for J; bases not matched to a gene: 8. The DNA of the CDR3 is TGCAGCGTCAAAAACAGGGGTACCACAGATACGCAGTATTTT. It encodes CSVKNRGTTDTQYF.

V usage is TRBV6-6 and J usage is TRBJ2-3, with 11 bases fitting TRBD2. V trimming: 6 bases; J trimming: 2 bases; junction bases outside the gene matches: 4. CDR1 MNHNY and CDR2 SVGAGI come from the germline V gene (reference sequence). The CDR3 is 15 amino acids. The CDR3 bases are TGTGCCAGCAGGCCACTAGCGGGGGACACAGATACGCAGTATTTT. It yields the protein CASRPLAGDTDTQYF.

The chain joins TRBV4-2 to TRBJ2-3; a possible D gene is TRBD2 (6 bases). V was pared by 5 bases and J by 4 bases, with 16 bases between. The CDR3 runs to 15 residues. Germline lookup yields CDR1 LGHNA and CDR2 YNFKEQ. This chain's CDR3 is CASSSAWGEADTQYF. The DNA for the CDR3 is TGTGCCAGCAGCTCAGCGTGGGGGGAGGCAGATACGCAGTATTTT.

This clone was counted between two and nine times. This chain connects TRBV25-1 to TRBJ1-6, with D perhaps matching TRBD1 (6 bases). With 3 bases removed from V and 7 bases from J, the gap between germline ends came to 10 bases. This CDR3 comprises 14 residues. Germline assignment: CDR1 MGHDK and CDR2 SYGVNS. CDR3 sequence reads: CASSEDSRNSPLHF. For the CDR3, the DNA is TGTGCCAGCAGTGAGGACAGTAGGAATTCACCCCTCCACTTT. Complete variable domain (other parts from reference TRBV25-1 and TRBJ1-6): EADIYQTPRYLVIGTGKKITLECSQTMGHDKMYWYQQDPGMELHLIHYSYGVNSTEKGDLSSESTVSRIRTEHFPLTLESARPSHTSQYLCASSEDSRNSPLHFGNGTRLTVT.

The count of this clone is one. The CDR3 DNA sequence: TGCAGCGTCGCGGACAAAGACAGGGGAGGTGGCTACACCTTC. It codes for CSVADKDRGGGYTF. J is TRBJ1-2 and V is TRBV29-1; 8 bases are shared with TRBD1. The ends lost 6 bases at V and 7 bases at J; junction bases unmatched: 13. CDR1 is SQVTM, CDR2 ANQGSEA, per germline. The CDR3 spans 14 residues.

This clone came up a few times. The chain couples TRBV21-1 to TRBJ1-2; the table gives TRBD1 as D, unverified against the DNA. TRBV21-1 is classified as a pseudogene. The CDR3 runs to 14 residues. CDR3 sequence: CASSASGAAMGYTF. The CDR3 bases are TGTGCCAGCAGCGCATCAGGCGCCGCTATGGGCTACACCTTC.

The chain couples TRBV29-1 to TRBJ2-1; D gene unclear. CDR1 is SQVTM, CDR2 ANQGSEA, per germline. V lost 7 bases and J lost 5, with 9 bases in between. CDR3 length equals 11 residues. In DNA form, the CDR3 reads TGCAGCGGGGTGAGCCACAATGAGCAGTTCTTC. Translating it yields CSGVSHNEQFF.

This clone was counted a few times. The rearrangement joins TRBV29-1 to TRBJ1-5; 8 bases align to TRBD1. The germline V gene has CDR1 SQVTM and CDR2 ANQGSEA. This CDR3 is built from 13 residues. J lost 2 bases, V lost 5 bases, and 2 bases had no gene match. The DNA for the CDR3 is TGCAGCGTTCAGGACAGGGGCAATCAGCCCCAGCATTTT. It encodes CSVQDRGNQPQHF.

The gene calls are TRBV5-6 and TRBJ1-5, with D tentatively TRBD1 (5 bases). Trimming left V 4 bases short and J 1 base short, with 6 bases between. The CDR3 is 13 residues long. Germline V CDR1 and CDR2: SGHDT, YYEEEE. The CDR3 DNA sequence: TGTGCCAGCAGCAGGGACAGCAATCAGCCCCAGCATTTT. Translating gives CASSRDSNQPQHF.

This sequence joins TRBV9 and TRBJ1-5, with D maybe TRBD1 (5 bases). The CDR3 contains 15 residues. CDR1 is SGDLS and CDR2 is YYNGEE in the germline V gene. V was pared by 3 bases and J by 6 bases, with 16 bases between. CDR3 loop: CASSAGGTLSQPQHF. CDR3 in DNA: TGTGCCAGCAGCGCTGGAGGGACCTTAAGTCAGCCCCAGCATTTT.

V gene TRBV2 combines with J gene TRBJ2-5; D may match TRBD1 or TRBD2 (5 bases each). Trimming removed 7 bases at V and 4 bases at J, with 16 bases between. Germline values: CDR1 SNHLY, CDR2 FYNNEI. The CDR3 loop spans 14 amino acids. CDR3 sequence reads: CASKPGPPGETQYF. The CDR3 DNA reads TGTGCCAGCAAACCGGGACCGCCTGGAGAGACCCAGTACTTC. Full variable domain (rest looked up from reference TRBV2 and TRBJ2-5): EPEVTQTPSHQVTQMGQEVILRCVPISNHLYFYWYRQILGQKVEFLVSFYNNEISEKSEIFDDQFSVERPDGSNFTLKIRSTKLEDSAMYFCASKPGPPGETQYFGPGTRLLVL.

The chain employs TRBV7-2 and TRBJ1-1; TRBD1 matches at 10 bases. CDR3 size: 12 residues. CDR1 and CDR2 from the germline V gene are SGHTA and FQGNSA. V was pared by 6 bases and J by 9 bases, with 4 bases of the junction left unmatched. The CDR3 bases are TGTGCCAGCAGGAGACAGGGGGCCAAAGCTTTCTTT. Protein product: CASRRQGAKAFF.

A few counts support this clone. The genes are TRBV11-2 and TRBJ1-4, with D hard to call. In germline, CDR1 is SGHAT, CDR2 FQNNGV. V gave up 7 bases and J gave up 7 bases, with 13 bases separating them. The CDR3 is made up of 13 amino acids. CDR3 region: CASTIPGGEKLFF. CDR3 nucleotide sequence: TGTGCCAGCACCATTCCCGGCGGTGAAAAACTGTTTTTT.

This sequence joins TRBV30 and TRBJ2-1; TRBD2 aligns across 16 bases. J gave up 5 bases and V 0 bases, and 4 bases lay outside the gene matches. The germline CDR1 and CDR2 sequences are GTSNPN and SVGIG (reference sequence). The length of the CDR3 is 17 residues. This chain's CDR3 is CAWSVLGLAGGNNEQFF. In nucleotides, the CDR3 is TGTGCCTGGAGTGTATTGGGACTAGCGGGGGGGAACAATGAGCAGTTCTTC.

V is TRBV9 and J is TRBJ2-3; D is ambiguous. Germline values: CDR1 SGDLS, CDR2 YYNGEE. The CDR3 is 14 residues long. The germline V and J ends were trimmed by 0 bases and 4 bases, with 9 bases remaining between them. The CDR3, as DNA: TGTGCCAGCAGCGTAGAGGTAGGGTCAGATACGCAGTATTTT. Translated: CASSVEVGSDTQYF.